This T cell receptor (beta chain) was documented in a study of blood T cell repertoires in COVID-19. Overall study: COVID-19 samples collected from the United States, Italy and Spain covered acute and convalescent phases.

This CDR3 comprises 15 residues. Trimming took 0 bases from V and 1 from J; bases not matched to a gene: 3. Germline loops: CDR1 SGHNT, CDR2 YYREEE (reference sequence). This clone was picked up one time. Measured with immunoSEQ multiplex PCR; TCRdb has only the in-frame clones, and not every one. Of some 200,000 clones listed, about 81% were seen once; the top ten hold roughly 8.7%. This TCR was recovered from a man aged 40-55 years who had recovered from COVID-19. This chain uses TRBV5-4 with TRBJ1-1; TRBD1 matches at 7 bases. Sequencing used PBMCs or T cells enriched from blood (not recorded which). CDR3 in DNA: TGTGCCAGCAGCTTGGGAGGGGGCCGGAACACTGAAGCTTTCTTT. Amino acids: CASSLGGGRNTEAFF.